A selection of T cell receptor beta chains follows, all from one sample in a study of PD-1 blockade in classical Hodgkin lymphoma. Measured with immunoSEQ multiplex PCR; TCRdb has only the in-frame clones, and not every one. Of about 44,000 clones in the sample, 55% to 80% were seen once. The sample here was peripheral blood mononuclear cells (PBMCs), taken before the fourth cycle of nivolumab. Receptor source: a human donor with classical Hodgkin lymphoma. CDR3s include the opening cysteine and the closing phenylalanine or tryptophan. A D gene is named only where the DNA matches it firmly. Rows give clone size only sometimes, using once, few, many, or a class for an expanded clone.

j_call,clone_size,d_call,v_call,cdr3_nt,cdr3_aa
TRBJ2-1,few,TRBD1,TRBV2,TGTGCCAGCAGTTGGGACAGGGAAGTTGAGCAGTTCTTC,CASSWDREVEQFF
TRBJ2-7,once,TRBD2,TRBV28,TGTGCCAGCAGCCGAAGCGGGACCTCCCTTTACGAGCAGTACTTC,CASSRSGTSLYEQYF
TRBJ2-7,few,TRBD2,TRBV4-1,TGCGCCAGCAGCCTCTCAACTAGCGGGAGACTCATCGAGCAGTACTTC,CASSLSTSGRLIEQYF
TRBJ2-1,.,TRBD1,TRBV18,TGTGCCAGCTCATACACAGGGGAACCCTACAATGAGCAGTTCTTC,CASSYTGEPYNEQFF
TRBJ2-1,.,.,TRBV9,TGTGCCAGCAGCGTGCAGGGTAGCAGGTACAATGAGCAGTTCTTC,CASSVQGSRYNEQFF
TRBJ2-7,.,.,TRBV9,TGTGCCAGCAGCGTAGACCTAGGGAGCCGCTACGAGCAGTACTTC,CASSVDLGSRYEQYF
TRBJ2-3,.,TRBD1,TRBV4-1,TGCGCCAGCAGCCCCGGGACAGGCTTCACAGATACGCAGTATTTT,CASSPGTGFTDTQYF
TRBJ1-1,few,TRBD1,TRBV19,TGTGCCAGTAAAAGGACAGGGCAGAGTGAAGCTTTCTTT,CASKRTGQSEAFF
TRBJ2-7,many,.,TRBV4-1,TGCGCCAGCAGCCAAGGTGGCGTAGAGCAGTACTTC,CASSQGGVEQYF
TRBJ1-5,few,.,TRBV5-1,TGCGCCAGCAGCTTGGAGGGAAGCAATCAGCCCCAGCATTTT,CASSLEGSNQPQHF
TRBJ1-5,.,.,TRBV29-1,TGCAGCGTTGTAGAGACCCTCGCCAATCAGCCCCAGCATTTT,CSVVETLANQPQHF
TRBJ1-4,.,.,TRBV28,TGTGCCAGCAGTGAGGCCCCCACATCGATAAAACTGTTTTTT,CASSEAPTSIKLFF
TRBJ2-1,few,TRBD2,TRBV11-2,TGTGCCAGCAGCTTAGGGACTAGCGGATACAATGAGCAGTTCTTC,CASSLGTSGYNEQFF
TRBJ2-3,.,.,TRBV29-1,TGCAGCGTTTGGTTCGGAGATACGCAGTATTTT,CSVWFGDTQYF
TRBJ1-2,once,TRBD1,TRBV18,TGTGCCAGCTCACACCAGGGGGCTCGGGATGGCTACACCTTC,CASSHQGARDGYTF
TRBJ1-6,few,TRBD1,TRBV5-8,TGTGCCAGCAGCTTGGGGACAGGCGGTAATTCACCCCTCCACTTT,CASSLGTGGNSPLHF
TRBJ2-7,.,.,TRBV15,TGTGCCACCAGCAGAGCGGGCGGTATCTACGAGCAGTACTTC,CATSRAGGIYEQYF
TRBJ1-1,many,.,TRBV4-1,TGCGCCAGCAGCCAAATTATTTATGAAAACCCATCCACTGAAGCTTTCTTT,CASSQIIYENPSTEAFF
TRBJ2-3,.,.,TRBV19,TGTGCCAGTAGTCGCGTCTCTAGCACAGATACGCAGTATTTT,CASSRVSSTDTQYF
TRBJ1-4,.,.,TRBV2,TGTGCCAGTAAGACACCAACTAATGAAAAACTGTTTTTT,CASKTPTNEKLFF
TRBJ2-7,.,TRBD1,TRBV19,TGTGCCACCTCGGACAGGGGCGAAGCCTACGAGCAGTACTTC,CATSDRGEAYEQYF
TRBJ2-5,.,.,TRBV28,TGTGCCAGCAGTTTGGTGGGTGCTGCTAGTTACCAAGAGACCCAGTACTTC,CASSLVGAASYQETQYF
TRBJ1-6,many,.,TRBV7-2,TGTGCCAGCAGCTTGTTAGGCTTCGATAATTCACCCCTCCACTTT,CASSLLGFDNSPLHF
TRBJ2-5,.,.,TRBV19,TGTGCCAGTAGTATAGCTAGGACCAGTCGAGAGACCCAGTACTTC,CASSIARTSRETQYF
TRBJ1-5,.,.,TRBV7-2,TGTGCCAGCAGCTTAGTTGCTAATGGCAATCAGCCCCAGCATTTT,CASSLVANGNQPQHF
TRBJ2-7,few,TRBD2,TRBV7-2,TGTGCCAGCAGCTCTGCCGGGACTAGCGGCTACGAGCAGTACTTC,CASSSAGTSGYEQYF
TRBJ2-5,.,.,TRBV30,TGTGCCTGGGGGTTCGGGGGAGCTGCTGAGACCCAGTACTTC,CAWGFGGAAETQYF
TRBJ1-5,few,.,TRBV21-1,TGTGCCAGCAGATTAATCAAGACAGGGAGCAATCAGCCCCAGCATTTT,CASRLIKTGSNQPQHF
TRBJ1-2,.,.,TRBV14,TGTGCCAGCAGCCCTTACCGAAGCAGGGGAGTTTGGGGCTACACCTTC,CASSPYRSRGVWGYTF
TRBJ2-7,.,.,TRBV28,TGTGCCAGTGGAGGGACGACCACTCTGTACGAGCAGTACTTC,CASGGTTTLYEQYF
TRBJ2-1,few,TRBD2,TRBV9,TGTGCCAGCAGTCCCTTTCTAGCGGAAATCAATGAGCAGTTCTTC,CASSPFLAEINEQFF